Listed below are T cell receptor beta chains from one sample, sequenced in a study of T-cell reconstitution after alpha-beta-depleted transplantation in children. TCRdb reprocessed the PCR reads via MiXCR and lists one record per CDR3 protein. The table shows 450,000 to 600,000 distinct CDR3 sequences, with under 15% occurring only once. Sequenced material: PBMCs, mostly from graft donor cells, taken 360 days after TCRalphabeta/CD19-depleted stem cell transplant. These receptors all come from a male patient aged 5 to 17 who had a stem cell transplant for acute myeloid leukemia, so the T cells may come from the graft donor. CDR3s include the opening cysteine and the closing phenylalanine or tryptophan. The order of the fields is J gene, V gene, clone size, D gene, CDR3 DNA, CDR3 protein. The D gene is left open where the match is weak. Size is stated for part of the rows, as once, few or many counts, or as a class when the clone is expanded.

TRBJ2-1 | TRBV18 | - | TRBD2 | TGTGCCAGCTCACCACTCCAGACTAGCGGGAGTCCCTACAATGAGCAGTTCTTC | CASSPLQTSGSPYNEQFF
TRBJ2-7 | TRBV20-1 | few | - | TGCAGTGCTAGAGGCTACTACAGTGGTCTCTCCTACGAGCAGTACTTC | CSARGYYSGLSYEQYF
TRBJ2-7 | TRBV27 | many | - | TGTGCCAGCAGTTTATACGGGACTCCTTCCTACGAGCAGTACTTC | CASSLYGTPSYEQYF
TRBJ2-4 | TRBV7-2 | - | TRBD2 | TGTGCCAGCAGCTTCCCCTTAGCGGGAGAAGCCAAAAACATTCAGTACTTC | CASSFPLAGEAKNIQYF
TRBJ2-7 | TRBV5-1 | few | - | TGCGCCAGCAGCTTGGATGTCGGACGGGTGGACGAGCAGTACTTC | CASSLDVGRVDEQYF
TRBJ2-3 | TRBV20-1 | few | TRBD2 | TGCAGTGCCCCAATACTAGCGGGAGGATTAGATACGCAGTATTTT | CSAPILAGGLDTQYF
TRBJ2-5 | TRBV3-1 | - | - | TGTGCCAGCAGCCAAGTTTGGTTAGGGGGAGAGACCCAGTACTTC | CASSQVWLGGETQYF
TRBJ2-1 | TRBV7-9 | - | - | TGTGCCAGCAGCCAGCGAGGGGGCAATGAGCAGTTCTTC | CASSQRGGNEQFF
TRBJ1-1 | TRBV5-1 | - | - | TGCGCCAGCACCCCGCGCAGCCTAGATATAGGCACTGAAGCTTTCTTT | CASTPRSLDIGTEAFF
TRBJ2-1 | TRBV11-2 | - | TRBD2 | TGTGCCAGCAGCTTAGGGGTTTGGACTAGCGGGAGGGCCTCCTACAATGAGCAGTTCTTC | CASSLGVWTSGRASYNEQFF
TRBJ2-1 | TRBV7-2 | many | - | TGTGCCAGCAGCTTAGTAGGGGGTACCTACAATGAGCAGTTCTTC | CASSLVGGTYNEQFF
TRBJ2-5 | TRBV20-1 | few | - | TGCAGTGCCAGAGAGGACCCGTCGACCCAGTACTTC | CSAREDPSTQYF
TRBJ1-4 | TRBV29-1 | few | TRBD1 | TGCAGCGCGATGACAGGGGGCGGTGGAAAACTGTTTTTT | CSAMTGGGGKLFF
TRBJ2-4 | TRBV29-1 | many | - | TGCAGCGCGTCAGGCCCAACGGGGTCATTGGACATTCAGTACTTC | CSASGPTGSLDIQYF
TRBJ2-7 | TRBV5-5 | - | - | TGTGCCAGCAGCTTGGGGCCCCTGGTTGGATACGAGCAGTACTTC | CASSLGPLVGYEQYF
TRBJ2-3 | TRBV29-1 | many | TRBD1 | TGCAGCGTAAAGGACAGGGGGCTGGCAGATACGCAGTATTTT | CSVKDRGLADTQYF
TRBJ1-1 | TRBV7-7 | - | - | TGTGCTAGCAGCTTAGATCCGAACACTGAAGCTTTCTTT | CASSLDPNTEAFF
TRBJ2-5 | TRBV7-2 | - | TRBD2 | TGTGCCAGCACCCCTGCTAGCGGGTTATTGGAGACCCAGTACTTC | CASTPASGLLETQYF
TRBJ2-7 | TRBV5-1 | few | TRBD2 | TGCGCCAGCAGCCCAAGGACTAGCGGGAGCCCCTCTGGCGAGCAGTACTTC | CASSPRTSGSPSGEQYF
TRBJ2-2 | TRBV28 | few | - | TGTGCCAGCAGTTTGGACGACAGGAACACCGGGGAGCTGTTTTTT | CASSLDDRNTGELFF
TRBJ2-1 | TRBV5-5 | few | TRBD1 | TGTGCCAGCAGCTACTCCCGGGACAGGGGCAATGAGCAGTTCTTC | CASSYSRDRGNEQFF
TRBJ2-3 | TRBV20-1 | - | - | TGCAGTGCTAGAGATCTGGGACTTGACACAGATACGCAGTATTTT | CSARDLGLDTDTQYF
TRBJ1-6 | TRBV12-3/TRBV12-4 | few | TRBD1 | TGTGCCAGCAGTTTTTCGACAGGGGAATCACCCCTCCACTTT | CASSFSTGESPLHF
TRBJ1-6 | TRBV20-1 | few | - | TGCAGTGCTAGAGATTCGGCGCAGGTCTATAATTCACCCCTCCACTTT | CSARDSAQVYNSPLHF
TRBJ2-3 | TRBV29-1 | many | - | TGCAGCTCCCAGGGCAGGTTTACAGATACGCAGTATTTT | CSSQGRFTDTQYF
TRBJ2-3 | TRBV20-1 | many | - | TGCAGTGCTAGAGATCCCCGGCAGGGACGTACAGATACGCAGTATTTT | CSARDPRQGRTDTQYF
TRBJ1-1 | TRBV5-1 | few | - | TGCGCCAGCAGCTTGGAGGTAGGGTTGTCTGAAGCTTTCTTT | CASSLEVGLSEAFF
TRBJ2-7 | TRBV9 | few | - | TGTGCCAGCAGCCCAGATGGGGCCTGGGAAGAGCAGTACTTC | CASSPDGAWEEQYF
TRBJ2-1 | TRBV6-2/TRBV6-3 | - | TRBD2 | TGTGCCAGCAGCCGACTAGCGGGAGGGCCGACGGCGCCCTACAATGAGCAGTTCTTC | CASSRLAGGPTAPYNEQFF
TRBJ2-7 | TRBV28 | - | - | TGTGCCAGCACCCAGGTGCTCCGCTCCTACGAGCAGTACTTC | CASTQVLRSYEQYF
TRBJ2-1 | TRBV27 | - | TRBD2 | TGTGCCAGCAGTCCCCACCTAGCGGGAAAAAATGAGCAGTTCTTC | CASSPHLAGKNEQFF
TRBJ2-7 | TRBV15 | many | TRBD2 | TGTGCCACCACCCCTGAGGGACTACCCTACGAGCAGTACTTC | CATTPEGLPYEQYF
TRBJ2-1 | TRBV7-6 | few | - | TGTGCCAGCAGCTTAGCGGCAGGGCATATTGCCAATCTTTACAATGAGCAGTTCTTC | CASSLAAGHIANLYNEQFF
TRBJ2-1 | TRBV11-1 | - | TRBD2 | TGTGCCAGCAGCGCATTCACTAGCGGGAGGAATGATGAGCAGTTCTTC | CASSAFTSGRNDEQFF
TRBJ2-1 | TRBV12-3/TRBV12-4 | - | TRBD2 | TGTGCCAGCAGCGCAATCTCCGGGAGGTACAATGAGCAGTTCTTC | CASSAISGRYNEQFF
TRBJ2-3 | TRBV4-3 | - | TRBD2 | TGCGCCAGCAGCCAAGTATTACGCGGGGCGGGGGTTACAGATACGCAGTATTTT | CASSQVLRGAGVTDTQYF
TRBJ2-3 | TRBV5-6 | - | - | TGTGCCAGCAGACAACTGGGGGTTACGACAGATACGCAGTATTTT | CASRQLGVTTDTQYF
TRBJ2-7 | TRBV5-4 | - | - | TGTGCCAGCAGCCCACACCCTGTCGGGGGAGGAACCTACGAGCAGTACTTC | CASSPHPVGGGTYEQYF
TRBJ2-7 | TRBV5-1 | few | - | TGCGCCAGCAGCCGCCAAAGGACAGCCTACGAGCAGTACTTC | CASSRQRTAYEQYF
TRBJ2-2 | TRBV6-2/TRBV6-3 | few | TRBD2 | TGTGCCAGCAGTCTACAGGGGCCTCTTCGCGGGACTAGCGGCACCGGGGAGCTGTTTTTT | CASSLQGPLRGTSGTGELFF
TRBJ1-5 | TRBV7-8 | - | - | TGTGCCAGCAGCTTATTGGCAGGGTATAGCAATCAGCCCCAGCATTTT | CASSLLAGYSNQPQHF
TRBJ2-7 | TRBV7-9 | few | - | TGTGCCAGCAGCTTTGGGTGGGGCGAGCAGTACTTC | CASSFGWGEQYF
TRBJ2-7 | TRBV7-2 | - | - | TGTGCCAGCAGCTCGCCTCGGGGCTCCTACGAGCAGTACTTC | CASSSPRGSYEQYF
TRBJ2-7 | TRBV23-1 | - | TRBD1 | TGCGCCAGCAGTCTGGGACAGGAGGACTACGAGCAGTACTTC | CASSLGQEDYEQYF
TRBJ2-5 | TRBV12-3/TRBV12-4 | few | - | TGTGCCAGCAGTTTAGAGCGGTTGGCGACCCAGTACTTC | CASSLERLATQYF
TRBJ2-1 | TRBV12-3/TRBV12-4 | many | - | TGTGCCAGCGGTCCAAATGAGCAGTTCTTC | CASGPNEQFF